This section outlines one T cell receptor beta chain sequence together with its context. This clone was detected a few times. No antigen is known for it. No base-level quality is on record; no much larger clone is a single base apart. The source of the sample is a study of radiotherapy plus CTLA-4 blockade in lung cancer (dated by TCRdb to between 2017 and 2018). Regarding the complete study: Among the enrolled patients, approximately 17% had an objective response, and 31% reached disease control. Results and caveats for the whole study, not just this receptor: After treatment with radiotherapy and ipilimumab, TCR clones that originated in tumors expanded in peripheral blood. Early dynamic changes in blood T cell clones, together with increased serum interferon-beta after radiation, were reported as the strongest predictors of response.

Focal radiation therapy combined with CTLA-4 blockade (ipilimumab) was tested in patients with chemo-refractory metastatic non-small-cell lung cancer. The CDR3 runs 15 residues from the cysteine to the phenylalanine. Only the CDR3 region is kept as DNA, spanning 45 bases read in frame from base 1. V lost 1 base and J lost 6 bases; the stretch between them is 13 bases long. The CDR1 and CDR2 encoded by the germline V gene are KGHSH and LQKENI. The library was obtained by the immunoSEQ multiplex PCR assay. Imported from immuneACCESS, the table was reduced by TCRdb to in-frame sequences with V and J called. These copies leave out some clones; in studies compared against another copy, an unresolved V gene accounts for under half, and the cause of the remainder is not known. This sample lists about 45,000 clones; roughly two thirds were detected once. Around 3.3% of the sample lies in the top ten.

Sample: peripheral blood, taken from a patient treated with radiotherapy plus ipilimumab. This chain joins TRBV18 to TRBJ1-5; TRBD1 could be the D gene, as 5 bases match. This clonotype originated in a human donor with non-small cell lung cancer who had a complete response to radiotherapy plus ipilimumab. The DNA reads as follows: TGTGCCAGCTCACCACAGGGCCAGGGCGTTCAGCCCCAGCATTTT. It encodes CASSPQGQGVQPQHF. The reference TRBV18 and TRBJ1-5 proteins fill in what lies around the CDR3, so the full variable domain reads NAGVMQNPRHLVRRRGQEARLRCSPMKGHSHVYWYRQLPEEGLKFMVYLQKENIIDESGMPKERFSAEFPKEGPSILRIQQVVRGDSAAYFCASSPQGQGVQPQHFGDGTRLSIL.